This T cell receptor beta chain is from a study of CXCR3-negative and CXCR3-positive naive CD8 T cells. With a few hundred thousand cells each, the CD8+ T cell subsets were individually sorted in triplicate. The CDR3 is 12 amino acids. Germline V gene data show CDR1 as SQVTM and CDR2 as ANQGSEA. All TRB cDNA libraries came from 5' RACE performed with UMI labels. TCRdb re-called the 5' RACE reads; one entry per CDR3 protein, DNA not given. The table for this sample gives tens of thousands of distinct CDR3 sequences. As concerns this clonotype: No antigen is known for it.

Points from the study as a whole: Both naive subsets had comparably high diversity; memory CD8+ cells much lower. From TRB CDR3 properties, TCR strength was inferred; surface CD5 did not differ between naive subsets. TRB CDR3s were more hydrophobic in CXCR3-positive than in CXCR3-negative naive cells.

The sequenced sample consisted of naive CXCR3+ CD8+ T cells from blood. The subset here: CD45RO-CCR7+CD27+CD95- naive CD8+ T cells expressing CXCR3 (TNR3+). The clonotype comes from a human donor in good health. Some clones in this sample may be carry-over from other donors' samples. V is TRBV29-1 and J is TRBJ1-1; TCRdb's D call of TRBD1 is untestable without DNA. The CDR3 protein is CSVEDRKGAAFF.